The next 21 T cell receptor beta chains were all read from a single sample in a study of T cell responses to AZD1222 COVID-19 vaccine. Generated by immunoSEQ multiplex PCR, the TCRdb table keeps only in-frame clones and is missing some. The top ten hold roughly 2% of the sample, which has about 150,000 clones, around 89% seen once. Material: peripheral blood, obtained on day 0 of AZD1222 vaccination. These receptors were collected from an adult in good health.

The chain has TRBV12-5 and TRBJ2-3, with D unclear. The CDR3 has 13 amino acids. Germline CDR1 is LGHNT and CDR2 is FRNRAP. Trimming left V 1 base short and J 4 bases short, with 6 bases between. The CDR3, as DNA: TGTGCTAGTGGTTTGGCTCCTGCAGATACGCAGTATTTT. This codes for CASGLAPADTQYF. Full variable domain (missing parts from reference TRBV12-5 and TRBJ2-3): DARVTQTPRHKVTEMGQEVTMRCQPILGHNTVFWYRQTMMQGLELLAYFRNRAPLDDSGMPKDRFSAEMPDATLATLKIQPSEPRDSAVYFCASGLAPADTQYFGPGTRLTVL.

The gene calls are TRBV19 and TRBJ2-1; 7 nucleotides agree with TRBD2. The CDR3 loop spans 17 amino acids. With V trimmed by 3 bases and J by 3 bases, 11 bases remained unmatched. From germline, CDR1 is LNHDA and CDR2 SQIVND (reference sequence). This chain's CDR3 is CASSISRGGSSYNEQFF. The CDR3 DNA sequence: TGTGCCAGTAGTATTTCGAGGGGCGGGAGTAGCTACAATGAGCAGTTCTTC.

The chain has TRBV6-5 and TRBJ1-1; 8 nucleotides agree with TRBD1. With V trimmed by 8 bases and J by 5 bases, 7 bases remained unmatched. The CDR3 is 13 amino acids. Germline CDR1 and CDR2: MNHEY and SVGAGI. CDR3 in DNA: TGTGCCAGCCTTGGACAGGGTCATACTGAAGCTTTCTTT. Its protein product is CASLGQGHTEAFF.

DNA for the CDR3: TGTGCCAGCAGCCTTCGGCAGGGAAACACTGAAGCTTTCTTT. It translates to CASSLRQGNTEAFF. The rearrangement uses TRBV5-4 and TRBJ1-1; D may be TRBD1 (5 bases). Germline V gene lookup returns CDR1 SGHNT and CDR2 YYREEE (reference sequence). The CDR3 is 14 residues long. V was shortened by 4 bases and J by 2 bases, with 12 bases between the two germline ends.

V gene TRBV6-5 combines with J gene TRBJ1-2; TRBD1 matches 7 bases. Germline V gives CDR1 MNHEY, CDR2 SVGAGI. CDR3 length equals 16 residues. V trimming: 0 bases; J trimming: 2 bases; junction bases outside the gene matches: 6. This CDR3 is CASSYSGQNLNYGYTF. DNA of the CDR3: TGTGCCAGCAGTTACTCGGGACAGAACTTAAACTATGGCTACACCTTC.

The gene calls are TRBV19 and TRBJ2-3; either TRBD1 or TRBD2 may supply D (5 bases each). The germline V gene encodes CDR1 LNHDA and CDR2 SQIVND (reference sequence). Trimming cost V 7 bases and J 2 bases, with 16 bases left between them. The CDR3 consists of 15 residues. CDR3 loop: CASKKAGTLTDTQYF. The CDR3 coding sequence is TGTGCCAGTAAGAAAGCCGGGACCCTCACAGATACGCAGTATTTT.

The J gene is TRBJ2-7, the V gene TRBV25-1, with 13 bases fitting TRBD2. The CDR3 runs 15 residues. Trimming at V came to 4 bases and at J to 2 bases, leaving 2 bases not matched to a gene. CDR1 is MGHDK and CDR2 is SYGVNS in the germline V gene. CDR3 sequence (DNA): TGTGCCAGCAGTGCGGGACTAGCGGGAACCTACGAGCAGTACTTC. The encoded protein is CASSAGLAGTYEQYF.

The chain links TRBV9 to TRBJ1-6; 7 positions agree with TRBD1. V lost 2 bases to trimming and J lost 9 bases; unmatched junction nucleotides: 5. The CDR3 totals 14 residues. Germline loops: CDR1 SGDLS, CDR2 YYNGEE. The CDR3 region has the DNA TGTGCCAGCAGCGTCCGGGACAGAATTTCACCCCTCCACTTT. As protein: CASSVRDRISPLHF.

The chain joins TRBV3-1 (or the pseudogene TRBV3-2) to TRBJ1-1, with D possibly TRBD1 on 6 matching bases. Trimming left V 4 bases short and J 1 base short, with 7 bases between. Germline CDR1 is LGHDT and CDR2 is YNNKEL (reference sequence). This CDR3 is 13 amino acids long. The CDR3, as DNA: TGTGCCAGCAGCCGGGGACAGAACACTGAAGCTTTCTTT. This translates into CASSRGQNTEAFF.

The DNA for the CDR3 is TGTGCCAGCAGCCCCATAACCGGGGAGCTGTTTTTT. Amino acid sequence: CASSPITGELFF. The chain combines TRBV13 with TRBJ2-2; no definite D call. This CDR3 is built from 12 residues. V gave up 5 bases and J gave up 5 bases, with 6 bases separating them. Per the germline V gene, CDR1 is PRHDT and CDR2 is FYEKMQ (reference sequence).

CDR3 in amino acids: CASSLQMNTEAFF. The CDR3 DNA reads TGTGCCAGCAGTTTACAGATGAACACTGAAGCTTTCTTT. The rearrangement links TRBV27 to TRBJ1-1; no reliable D call. Germline lookup yields CDR1 MNHEY and CDR2 SMNVEV (reference sequence). V lost 2 bases and J lost 0, with 4 bases in between. The CDR3 loop spans 13 amino acids.

The chain uses TRBV28 and TRBJ1-6, with 8 bases identical to TRBD1. V lost 4 bases to trimming and J lost 5 bases; unmatched junction nucleotides: 4. Germline V lookup: CDR1 MDHEN, CDR2 SYDVKM. This CDR3 contains 15 residues. CDR3 protein: CASSSATGDNSPLHF. CDR3 coding DNA: TGTGCCAGCAGTTCCGCGACAGGGGATAATTCACCCCTCCACTTT.

The CDR3 loop is CASTRGGAYYGYTF. CDR3 nucleotide sequence: TGTGCCAGCACCAGAGGGGGCGCGTACTATGGCTACACCTTC. The chain links TRBV25-1 to TRBJ1-2; 7 nucleotides match TRBD1. V gave up 7 bases and J gave up 3 bases; unmatched junction bases: 8. The CDR3 length is 14 residues. The germline CDR1 and CDR2 sequences are MGHDK and SYGVNS.

The chain has TRBV6-5 and TRBJ1-2; D ambiguous. Trimming removed 5 bases at V and 8 bases at J, with 12 bases between. Per the germline V gene, CDR1 is MNHEY and CDR2 is SVGAGI. This CDR3 has 12 amino acids. The CDR3 sequence is CASSPLVFGYTF. The DNA for the CDR3 is TGTGCCAGCAGTCCCCTGGTGTTCGGCTACACCTTC.

CDR3 nucleotide sequence: TGTGCCAGCAGTGATATGGGGGGCTACTATGGCTACACCTTC. It codes for CASSDMGGYYGYTF. The chain combines TRBV2 with TRBJ1-2; D possibly corresponds to TRBD1 (6 bases). The germline V and J ends were trimmed by 3 bases and 3 bases, with 11 bases remaining between them. The CDR3 runs to 14 residues. CDR1 and CDR2 from the germline V gene are SNHLY and FYNNEI.

The chain carries TRBV4-1 and TRBJ2-7, with D possibly being TRBD2 (5 bases). The V and J ends lost 1 base and 2 bases respectively, with 9 bases between them. The CDR3 is 14 residues long. The germline V gene encodes CDR1 MGHRA and CDR2 YSYEKL. CDR3 nucleotide sequence: TGCGCCAGCAGCCAAGGGCCTAGCACCTACGAGCAGTACTTC. Its translation: CASSQGPSTYEQYF.

V usage is TRBV13 and J usage is TRBJ2-1; a possible D gene is TRBD1 (5 bases). CDR3 length: 13 residues. Germline CDR1 is PRHDT and CDR2 is FYEKMQ (reference sequence). The V end was cut by 4 bases, the J end by 8 bases, with 12 bases between. The DNA for the CDR3 is TGTGCCAGCAGCTCTTATAAGGGGCATGAGCAGTTCTTC. Encoded protein: CASSSYKGHEQFF.

V and J are TRBV6-2 or TRBV6-3 and TRBJ2-6; TRBD1 matches at 10 bases. Germline CDR1 MNHEY, CDR2 SVGEGT. V gave up 6 bases and J gave up 0 bases; unmatched junction bases: 14. CDR3 length: 20 amino acids. The CDR3 spells CASSLVPGQGTYSGANVLTF. CDR3 DNA sequence: TGTGCCAGCAGCCTAGTACCGGGACAGGGGACGTACTCTGGGGCCAACGTCCTGACTTTC.

This chain joins TRBV6-2 or TRBV6-3 and TRBJ2-7, with a weak D call TRBD2 (5 bases). Germline loops: CDR1 MNHEY, CDR2 SVGEGT. The CDR3 length is 13 residues. V was pared by 5 bases and J by 3 bases, with 11 bases between. CDR3 sequence: CASSPDWSYEQYF. The CDR3 DNA reads as TGTGCCAGCAGTCCGGACTGGAGCTACGAGCAGTACTTC.

This clone came up a few times. The chain joins TRBV18 to TRBJ2-2; tentatively, D is TRBD1 (6 bases). Trimming took 0 bases from V and 13 from J, leaving 15 bases between them. Germline V gene sequence: CDR1 KGHSH, CDR2 LQKENI. The CDR3 loop spans 14 amino acids. The CDR3 region has the DNA TGTGCCAGCTCACCACCGGACAGCCAAAGAAGGCTGTTTTTT. Translated: CASSPPDSQRRLFF.

J is TRBJ1-5 and V is TRBV19; tentative D call: TRBD1 (6 bases). The germline V gene has CDR1 LNHDA and CDR2 SQIVND (reference sequence). The CDR3 length is 15 residues. Trimming removed 3 bases at V and 4 bases at J, with 13 bases between. Here the CDR3 DNA reads TGTGCCAGTAGTATCGGGTCCACAGGGAATCAGCCCCAGCATTTT. It yields the protein CASSIGSTGNQPQHF.